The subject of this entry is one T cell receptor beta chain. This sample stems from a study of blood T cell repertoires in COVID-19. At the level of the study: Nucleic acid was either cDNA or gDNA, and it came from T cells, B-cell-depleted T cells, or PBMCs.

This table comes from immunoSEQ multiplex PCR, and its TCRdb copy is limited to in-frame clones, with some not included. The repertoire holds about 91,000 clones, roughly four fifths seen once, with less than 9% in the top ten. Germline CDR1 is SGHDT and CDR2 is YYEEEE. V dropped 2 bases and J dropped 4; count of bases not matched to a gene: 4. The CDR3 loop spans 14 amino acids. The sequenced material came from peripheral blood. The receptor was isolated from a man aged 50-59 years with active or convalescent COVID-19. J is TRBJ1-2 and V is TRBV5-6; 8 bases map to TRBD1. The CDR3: CASSLIQGGYGYTF. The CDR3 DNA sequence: TGTGCCAGCAGCTTAATACAGGGGGGCTATGGCTACACCTTC.